These 25 T cell receptor beta chains came from one sample sequenced in a study of chemoradiotherapy in HPV16-positive cancers. TCRdb's table, derived via immunoSEQ multiplex PCR, lists solely in-frame clones and lacks some. The sample gives roughly 860 clones, around 94% of which show up once; around 2.7% is in the top ten. The sequencing here drew on tumor tissue, taken from a patient who underwent chemoradiotherapy. All receptors come from a human donor with HPV-associated anogenital cancer.

The rearrangement links TRBV5-1 to TRBJ1-6; D gene uncertain. Trimming removed 4 bases at V and 6 bases at J, with 11 bases between. Germline CDR1 is SGHRS and CDR2 is YFSETQ. The CDR3 contains 14 residues. CDR3 amino acids: CASSGSGINSPLHF. The CDR3 coding sequence is TGCGCCAGCAGCGGGAGTGGGATTAATTCACCCCTCCACTTT.

This chain connects TRBV2 to TRBJ2-5, with D possibly TRBD1 on 6 matching bases. V dropped 7 bases and J dropped 5 bases, with 14 bases sitting between them. CDR1 and CDR2 (germline): SNHLY, FYNNEI. The CDR3 length is 13 residues. The CDR3 coding sequence is TGTGCCAGCAACTACAGGGTCGACGAGACCCAGTACTTC. Residues: CASNYRVDETQYF.

The J gene is TRBJ1-3, the V gene TRBV29-1; tentative D call: TRBD1 (6 bases). This CDR3 is 12 amino acids long. Trimming left V 5 bases short and J 4 bases short, with 9 bases between. In germline, CDR1 is SQVTM, CDR2 ANQGSEA. In nucleotides, the CDR3 is TGCAGCGTTACAGGGTCGGGAAACACCATATATTTT. Protein product: CSVTGSGNTIYF.

The rearrangement joins TRBV19 to TRBJ1-1; the D is unclear. Deletions cut 3 bases from V and 1 base from J, with 6 bases between. Germline values: CDR1 LNHDA, CDR2 SQIVND (reference sequence). This CDR3 has 13 amino acids. This CDR3 reads CASSIQRNTEAFF. The DNA of the CDR3 is TGTGCCAGTAGTATTCAGAGGAACACTGAAGCTTTCTTT.

This clone has a single count. The V and J genes are TRBV6-1 and TRBJ2-4; D unresolved. This CDR3 is 12 amino acids long. Deletions cut 10 bases from V and 4 bases from J, with 11 bases between. The V gene's germline CDR1 is MNHNS and CDR2 SASEGT. The chain's CDR3 is CATADAKNIQYF. The CDR3 region has the DNA TGTGCCACCGCGGACGCGAAAAACATTCAGTACTTC.

This chain joins TRBV2 and TRBJ1-1, with a possible D match to TRBD1 (5 bases). The germline V and J ends were trimmed by 4 bases and 1 base, with 10 bases remaining between them. Germline V CDR1 and CDR2: SNHLY, FYNNEI. The CDR3 has 14 residues. Here the CDR3 reads CASSGGGKNTEAFF. CDR3 nucleotides: TGTGCCAGCAGTGGGGGCGGGAAGAACACTGAAGCTTTCTTT.

This clone appeared once. The chain carries TRBV7-2 and TRBJ2-4; TRBD1 aligns across 8 bases. The V gene's germline CDR1 is SGHTA and CDR2 FQGNSA. The CDR3 spans 15 residues. The J segment lost 9 bases and the V segment lost 1 base, leaving 8 bases of the junction unmatched. CDR3 coding DNA: TGTGCCAGCAGCTTAGTAGGAGGACAGGGAGGCATTCAGTACTTC. Translating it yields CASSLVGGQGGIQYF.

The genes are TRBV7-8 and TRBJ1-5; TRBD1 aligns across 7 bases. Germline V gene lookup returns CDR1 SGHVS and CDR2 FQNEAQ. V trimming: 4 bases; J trimming: 1 base; junction bases outside the gene matches: 7. The CDR3 length is 16 residues. The CDR3 coding sequence is TGTGCCAGCAGCTCACCTTACAGGGGCAGCAATCAGCCCCAGCATTTT. It codes for CASSSPYRGSNQPQHF.

This rearrangement joins TRBV19 to TRBJ1-4; 9 nucleotides align to TRBD1. Germline lookup yields CDR1 LNHDA and CDR2 SQIVND (reference sequence). CDR3 length: 20 amino acids. V was pared by 2 bases and J by 6 bases, with 19 bases of the junction left unmatched. The CDR3 nucleotides read TGTGCCAGTAGTATATCCCCCGCGGCACAGGGGGCGGGCGCTTATGAAAAACTGTTTTTT. Encoded protein: CASSISPAAQGAGAYEKLFF.

The genes are TRBV30 and TRBJ1-3; D gene unclear. Germline V gene data show CDR1 as GTSNPN and CDR2 as SVGIG (reference sequence). V gave up 2 bases and J gave up 0 bases, with 8 bases separating them. CDR3 length equals 14 residues. The CDR3 loop reads CAWSPLASGNTIYF. Written as DNA, the CDR3 is TGTGCCTGGAGTCCACTGGCCTCTGGAAACACCATATATTTT.

The gene calls are TRBV4-3 and TRBJ1-5, with D uncertain. Trimming left V 0 bases short and J 6 bases short, with 6 bases between. This CDR3 is built from 13 residues. Germline CDR1 is LGHNA and CDR2 is YSLEER. In DNA form, the CDR3 reads TGCGCCAGCAGCCAAGATTCTAGTCAGCCCCAGCATTTT. Protein product: CASSQDSSQPQHF.

The chain combines TRBV10-3 with TRBJ2-3; D may match TRBD1 or TRBD2 (5 bases each). The germline gives CDR1 ENHRY, CDR2 SYGVKD. CDR3 size: 13 residues. V was cut by 9 bases and J by 2 bases, with 12 bases left in between. CDR3 loop: CAISGLDTDTQYF. In nucleotides, the CDR3 is TGTGCCATTTCGGGGCTTGACACAGATACGCAGTATTTT.

This sequence joins TRBV4-1 and TRBJ2-1, with D uncertain. Trimming left V 0 bases short and J 1 base short, with 13 bases between. CDR3 length equals 17 residues. Germline CDR1 and CDR2: MGHRA and YSYEKL. In DNA form, the CDR3 reads TGCGCCAGCAGCCAAGAGACCCCCTTAGAGTCCTACAATGAGCAGTTCTTC. Protein sequence: CASSQETPLESYNEQFF.

This chain joins TRBV10-3 and TRBJ2-7, with 12 bases that match TRBD1. CDR1 and CDR2 from the germline V gene are ENHRY and SYGVKD. The CDR3 runs 15 residues. The junction had 13 bases not matched to a gene; V was cut back by 11 bases and J by 5 bases. The CDR3: CASTTPGQGAHEQYF. In nucleotides, the CDR3 is TGTGCCTCGACAACACCGGGACAGGGGGCCCACGAGCAGTACTTC.

The chain carries TRBV5-1 and TRBJ2-7; a possible D gene is TRBD1 (5 bases). Per germline, CDR1 SGHRS and CDR2 YFSETQ. The CDR3 runs 14 residues. V lost 4 bases and J lost 5, with 16 bases in between. Here the CDR3 DNA reads TGCGCCAGCAGCCCCCAGGGTAGGGGCGACGAGCAGTACTTC. Protein sequence: CASSPQGRGDEQYF.

The gene calls are TRBV7-2 and TRBJ2-5; D is perhaps TRBD2 (6 bases). The germline V gene has CDR1 SGHTA and CDR2 FQGNSA. The CDR3 loop spans 14 amino acids. The V gene lost 1 base and the J gene lost 5 bases, with 11 bases spanning the gap. The CDR3 loop reads CASSLGLDVETQYF. CDR3 bases: TGTGCCAGCAGCTTAGGACTAGACGTGGAGACCCAGTACTTC.

This chain links TRBV7-3 with TRBJ1-5, with D perhaps TRBD1 (5 bases). The CDR3 is made up of 14 amino acids. With 5 bases removed from V and 4 bases from J, the gap between germline ends came to 12 bases. The germline gives CDR1 SGHTA, CDR2 FQGTGA. DNA of the CDR3: TGTGCCAGCAGCCCAAGTGGGGGTAATCAGCCCCAGCATTTT. Translation: CASSPSGGNQPQHF.

The V and J genes are TRBV20-1 and TRBJ1-1; D gene ambiguous. V was clipped by 0 bases and J by 5 bases, with 4 bases between them. CDR1 and CDR2 (germline): DFQATT, SNEGSKA (reference sequence). The CDR3 sequence is 11 residues long. CDR3 sequence reads: CSARDSTEAFF. The CDR3 DNA sequence: TGCAGTGCTAGAGACTCGACTGAAGCTTTCTTT.

The rearrangement joins TRBV7-9 to TRBJ1-1, with unresolved D. In germline, CDR1 is SEHNR, CDR2 FQNEAQ (reference sequence). V lost 4 bases, J lost 8 bases, and 23 bases lay in between. CDR3 length: 16 residues. CDR3 sequence (DNA): TGTGCCAGCAGCTCGTACATTGCGCCTCTAAGAGGGGAAGCTTTCTTT. Residues: CASSSYIAPLRGEAFF.

The chain employs TRBV19 and TRBJ1-2; 7 nucleotides agree with TRBD1. Germline CDR1 and CDR2: LNHDA and SQIVND (reference sequence). V lost 4 bases and J lost 6; bases outside the gene matches: 5. The CDR3 has 13 amino acids. Here the CDR3 reads CASSTQTGNGYTF. CDR3 nucleotides: TGTGCCAGTAGTACACAGACAGGGAATGGCTACACCTTC.

This clone occurred once. The chain carries TRBV11-1 and TRBJ2-7; the D is unclear. Germline-derived CDR1 and CDR2 are SGHAT and FQDESV (reference sequence). The CDR3 spans 15 residues. Trimming left V 5 bases short and J 0 bases short, with 14 bases between. CDR3 protein: CASSRSTQSSYEQYF. DNA for the CDR3: TGTGCCAGCAGCCGGTCAACACAGAGCTCCTACGAGCAGTACTTC.

The chain joins TRBV20-1 to TRBJ2-3; maybe TRBD1 (5 bases). Trimming pared 5 bases from V and 6 bases from J, leaving 6 bases between. The CDR3 covers 10 residues. CDR1 DFQATT and CDR2 SNEGSKA come from the germline V gene (reference sequence). CDR3 DNA sequence: TGCAGTGCTTCAGGGGATACGCAGTATTTT. Its protein product is CSASGDTQYF.

This clone was seen only once. The gene calls are TRBV7-2 and TRBJ2-5, with 8 bases lining up with TRBD2. In germline, CDR1 is SGHTA, CDR2 FQGNSA. The junction had 9 bases not matched to a gene; V was cut back by 7 bases and J by 2 bases. This CDR3 is 15 amino acids long. The CDR3 sequence: CASTPLAGRQETQYF. DNA for the CDR3: TGTGCCAGCACTCCCTTAGCGGGGCGGCAAGAGACCCAGTACTTC.

The CDR3 nucleotides are TGCGCCAGCAGCCAAGATTGGGGACCCTATGGCTACACCTTC. This translates into CASSQDWGPYGYTF. The chain links TRBV4-1 to TRBJ1-2; the D gene is possibly TRBD1 (5 bases). Germline CDR1 reads MGHRA; CDR2 reads YSYEKL. This CDR3 comprises 14 residues. Trimming pared 0 bases from V and 4 bases from J, leaving 9 bases between.

In this sample, this clone turned up once. The chain joins TRBV5-8 to TRBJ2-5, with 8 bases identical to TRBD2. Germline loops: CDR1 SGHTS, CDR2 YDEGEE. Trimming cost V 6 bases and J 3 bases; bases outside gene matches: 10. CDR3 size: 15 residues. This CDR3 reads CASTRGPAGEETQYF. As DNA, the CDR3 is TGTGCCAGCACCCGTGGCCCAGCGGGGGAAGAGACCCAGTACTTC.